A single sample gave rise to the 25 T cell receptor beta chains below, sequenced in a study of T cells in Graves' hyperthyroidism and ophthalmopathy. Amplification targeted TCR beta CDR3 regions from RNA transcripts. A first-round RT-PCR of the TCR CDR3 used the HTBI primer set. Each CDR3 protein is one row after TCRdb ran MiXCR on the multiplex PCR reads. The sample has hundreds of thousands of distinct CDR3 sequences, roughly 16% seen once; the top ten hold over 3.5%. The sequenced sample was blood. All receptors come from a woman younger than 45 with Graves' hyperthyroidism.

J is TRBJ1-2 and V is TRBV19; D possibly corresponds to TRBD1 (6 bases). Germline CDR1 reads LNHDA; CDR2 reads SQIVND (reference sequence). The CDR3 runs 12 residues. Trimming took off 7 bases at V and 7 bases at J, with 13 bases between the two ends. CDR3 loop: CASKGRGAGYTF. The CDR3 DNA is TGTGCCAGTAAAGGCAGGGGAGCTGGCTACACCTTC.

Many counts were recorded for this clonotype. The J gene is TRBJ2-7, the V gene TRBV28; D possibly corresponds to TRBD2 (6 bases). Trimming took 6 bases from V and 9 from J, leaving 33 bases between them. CDR1 and CDR2 from the germline V gene are MDHEN and SYDVKM. The CDR3 has 18 residues. CDR3 loop: CASSFQLPGTTGDLGQYF. The CDR3 bases are TGTGCCAGCAGCTTCCAACTCCCGGGGACCACGGGAGACCTAGGGCAGTACTTC. Looking up the rest from reference TRBV28 and TRBJ2-7 gives the full variable domain: DVKVTQSSRYLVKRTGEKVFLECVQDMDHENMFWYRQDPGLGLRLIYFSYDVKMKEKGDIPEGYSVSREKKERFSLILESASTNQTSMYLCASSFQLPGTTGDLGQYFGPGTRLTVT.

There are a few counts of this clonotype. The V call is TRBV15, the J call TRBJ2-2, with D unclear. Looked up from germline, CDR1 is LNHNV and CDR2 is YYDKDF (reference sequence). The ends were cut back, 1 base at V and 6 bases at J, with 3 bases in the middle. The CDR3 extends over 12 amino acids. The CDR3 protein is CATSRVAGELFF. The CDR3 DNA follows: TGTGCCACCAGCAGAGTTGCCGGGGAGCTGTTTTTT.

The V and J genes are TRBV24-1 and TRBJ2-5; D not certain. Trimming left V 5 bases short and J 5 bases short, with 5 bases between. This CDR3 contains 11 residues. CDR1 and CDR2 from the germline V gene are KGHDR and SFDVKD. CDR3 nucleotides: TGTGCCACCAGTGGGGCCGAGACCCAGTACTTC. Its translation is CATSGAETQYF.

V usage is TRBV24-1 and J usage is TRBJ1-5, with D tentatively TRBD1 (5 bases). The CDR3 has 16 residues. Germline loops: CDR1 KGHDR, CDR2 SFDVKD. V was shortened by 9 bases and J by 1 base, with 18 bases between the two germline ends. The CDR3 coding sequence is TGTGCCACCCAGGCCAGGAGTGGGGGAAGCAATCAGCCCCAGCATTTT. Translating it yields CATQARSGGSNQPQHF.

Turning to this clonotype: A much larger clone lies one base from this, so it may be a read error. The chain recombines TRBV3-1 with TRBJ2-2; TRBD2 matches 13 bases. Per the germline V gene, CDR1 is LGHDT and CDR2 is YNNKEL (reference sequence). Trimming removed 4 bases from V and 3 bases from J; junction bases left unmatched: 5. The CDR3 consists of 17 residues. The DNA for the CDR3 is TGTGCCAGCAGCCGAGGACTAGCGGGAGCGGACACCGGGGAGCTGTTTTTT. Its protein is CASSRGLAGADTGELFF. The variable domain in full, with the rest retrieved from reference TRBV3-1 and TRBJ2-2, is DTAVSQTPKYLVTQMGNDKSIKCEQNLGHDTMYWYKQDSKKFLKIMFSYNNKELIINETVPNRFSPKSPDKAHLNLHINSLELGDSAVYFCASSRGLAGADTGELFFGEGSRLTVL.

Only one count was recorded for this clonotype. The CDR3 loop reads CASSLDAGWVFAFF. The CDR3 DNA follows: TGTGCCAGCAGCTTGGACGCGGGCTGGGTGTTTGCTTTCTTT. The chain couples TRBV3-2 to TRBJ1-1. TRBV3-2 is a known pseudogene. This CDR3 has 14 residues.

This clonotype has just a few counts. The rearrangement uses TRBV4-2 and TRBJ2-3; D may be TRBD2 (6 bases). CDR1 and CDR2 (germline): LGHNA, YNFKEQ. Trimming shortened V by 0 bases and J by 4 bases, and 11 bases separated the two germline ends. The CDR3 sequence is 15 residues long. The CDR3 spells CASSQDLVAADTQYF. The CDR3 nucleotides are TGTGCCAGCAGCCAAGATCTAGTAGCGGCAGATACGCAGTATTTT.

This clonotype was seen more than once but under ten times. CDR3 coding DNA: TGTGCCAGCAGTTTATTAGGGTGGGGTGAATCCTACGAGCAGTACTTC. Amino acids: CASSLLGWGESYEQYF. V gene TRBV27 combines with J gene TRBJ2-7, with D unclear. The V gene's germline CDR1 is MNHEY and CDR2 SMNVEV (reference sequence). Trimming pared 1 base from V and 1 base from J, leaving 14 bases between. The CDR3 loop spans 16 amino acids.

As regards this clonotype: A much larger clone sits a single nucleotide away, making a read error possible. This chain links TRBV28 with TRBJ2-1; D not certain. V was pared by 5 bases and J by 6 bases, with 8 bases between. CDR3 size: 12 residues. Germline CDR1 is MDHEN and CDR2 is SYDVKM. The CDR3 sequence is CASSDFLNEQFF. The CDR3 bases are TGTGCCAGCAGTGATTTCCTCAATGAGCAGTTCTTC.

This clonotype was detected many times. This chain uses TRBV7-2 with TRBJ2-2; D call uncertain. The CDR3 has 14 residues. Deletions cut 5 bases from V and 6 bases from J, with 13 bases between. Germline V gives CDR1 SGHTA, CDR2 FQGNSA. CDR3 sequence: CASSRLITAGELFF. The CDR3 nucleotides read TGTGCCAGCAGCCGCCTAATAACGGCCGGGGAGCTGTTTTTT.

This clonotype was seen repeatedly, ten times or more. The genes are TRBV20-1 and TRBJ2-7, with D unclear. V lost 3 bases, J lost 3 bases, and 15 bases lay in between. The CDR3 is 14 residues long. Germline V gives CDR1 DFQATT, CDR2 SNEGSKA (reference sequence). The CDR3 DNA reads as TGCAGTGCTAGGGCTGGCCACCTCTACTACGAGCAGTACTTC. Protein sequence: CSARAGHLYYEQYF.

The rearrangement joins TRBV6-5 to TRBJ2-7, with no clear D. Germline V gene data show CDR1 as MNHEY and CDR2 as SVGAGI. CDR3 length: 15 residues. The germline V and J ends were trimmed by 0 bases and 2 bases, with 11 bases remaining between them. The CDR3 region has the DNA TGTGCCAGCAGTTACTCCAGGTCACCGCCCTACGAGCAGTACTTC. It codes for CASSYSRSPPYEQYF.

This clonotype has only a few counts. V gene TRBV28 combines with J gene TRBJ1-4; 8 positions match TRBD1. V lost 7 bases, J lost 10 bases, and 5 bases stayed unmatched. Germline CDR1 MDHEN, CDR2 SYDVKM. The CDR3 sequence is 12 residues long. The CDR3 sequence is CASMTGDGKLFF. CDR3 in DNA: TGTGCCAGCATGACAGGGGACGGAAAACTGTTTTTT.

There are many counts of this clonotype. V gene TRBV30 combines with J gene TRBJ1-5; D is possibly TRBD1 (5 bases). CDR3 size: 13 residues. V gave up 4 bases and J gave up 0 bases, with 7 bases separating them. The germline V gene encodes CDR1 GTSNPN and CDR2 SVGIG (reference sequence). CDR3 amino acids: CAWKGTSNQPQHF. The DNA for the CDR3 is TGTGCCTGGAAAGGGACTAGCAATCAGCCCCAGCATTTT. Combining the CDR3 with reference TRBV30 and TRBJ1-5 gives the whole variable domain SQTIHQWPATLVQPVGSPLSLECTVEGTSNPNLYWYRQAAGRGLQLLFYSVGIGQISSEVPQNLSASRPQDRQFILSSKKLLLSDSGFYLCAWKGTSNQPQHFGDGTRLSIL.

There are many counts of this clonotype. The chain uses TRBV6-1 and TRBJ2-7, with D tentatively TRBD1 (6 bases). The CDR3 is 13 residues long. Germline V gene data show CDR1 as MNHNS and CDR2 as SASEGT. Trimming removed 7 bases from V and 5 bases from J, with 15 bases in between. CDR3 protein: CASTVQGIHEQYF. For the CDR3, the DNA is TGTGCCAGCACCGTACAGGGTATCCACGAGCAGTACTTC.

The chain is built from TRBV12-3 or TRBV12-4 and TRBJ2-7; tentative D call: TRBD2 (5 bases). The V end lost 3 bases, the J end lost 6 bases, and 12 bases lay between the germline ends. The CDR3 is 13 residues long. CDR3 in DNA: TGTGCCAGCAGTTTCCGAGGGAACGCCGAGCAGTACTTC. Translated: CASSFRGNAEQYF.

This clonotype showed up just a few times. The chain uses TRBV6-6 and TRBJ1-1; 8 positions match TRBD1. The CDR3 length is 15 residues. Germline V gene lookup returns CDR1 MNHNY and CDR2 SVGAGI (reference sequence). With V trimmed by 2 bases and J by 1 base, 3 bases remained unmatched. In nucleotides, the CDR3 is TGTGCCAGCAGTTACATGGGGACAGGGAACACTGAAGCTTTCTTT. Translation: CASSYMGTGNTEAFF.

V is TRBV4-1 and J is TRBJ2-7; a weak D match, TRBD1 (5 bases). Per the germline V gene, CDR1 is MGHRA and CDR2 is YSYEKL. V shed 1 base and J shed 1 base, with 11 bases lying between them. The CDR3 spans 15 residues. The CDR3 here is CASSQGPGLSYEQYF. In nucleotides, the CDR3 is TGCGCCAGCAGCCAAGGACCAGGGCTGTCCTACGAGCAGTACTTC.

This clonotype appeared many times. The V gene is TRBV13, the J gene TRBJ2-7; D not resolved. The V end lost 5 bases, the J end lost 0 bases, and 14 bases lay between the germline ends. Germline V lookup: CDR1 PRHDT, CDR2 FYEKMQ (reference sequence). The CDR3 is made up of 15 amino acids. In DNA form, the CDR3 reads TGTGCCAGCAGCGGTCAGGAGCCGAGCTCCTACGAGCAGTACTTC. Translation gives CASSGQEPSSYEQYF.

Many counts were recorded for this clonotype. Here the CDR3 DNA reads TGTGCCAGCAGTCGTGGGACAGATACGCAGTATTTT. Amino acid sequence: CASSRGTDTQYF. V and J are TRBV7-9 and TRBJ2-3; D gene unclear. Germline V gene sequence: CDR1 SEHNR, CDR2 FQNEAQ (reference sequence). The V gene lost 6 bases and the J gene lost 3 bases, with 7 bases spanning the gap. The CDR3 covers 12 residues.

This clonotype was counted a few times. A much larger clonotype is one base distant, so this may be a read error. This chain joins TRBV6-1 and TRBJ2-7; 10 bases align to TRBD2. Germline values: CDR1 MNHNS, CDR2 SASEGT. The CDR3 is made up of 14 amino acids. The J segment lost 6 bases and the V segment lost 6 bases, leaving 8 bases of the junction unmatched. The CDR3 is CASRPGLASCEQYF. DNA of the CDR3: TGTGCCAGCAGACCGGGACTAGCGAGTTGCGAGCAGTACTTC.

This clonotype was seen many times. This chain links TRBV3-1 with TRBJ1-2; 8 nucleotides match TRBD1. The germline V gene encodes CDR1 LGHDT and CDR2 YNNKEL (reference sequence). V was pared by 0 bases and J by 6 bases, with 6 bases of the junction left unmatched. The CDR3 runs 15 residues. CDR3 loop: CASSQDRGRLDGYTF. Written as DNA, the CDR3 is TGTGCCAGCAGCCAAGACAGGGGGCGGCTCGATGGCTACACCTTC.

This clonotype has ten or more counts. V and J are TRBV6-1 and TRBJ2-2; 12 bases agree with TRBD2. The germline gives CDR1 MNHNS, CDR2 SASEGT. This CDR3 has 17 residues. V lost 6 bases, J lost 2 bases, and 7 bases stayed unmatched. Here the CDR3 reads CASRRTSGTANTGELFF. The CDR3 DNA reads TGTGCCAGCAGACGGACTAGCGGGACCGCTAACACCGGGGAGCTGTTTTTT.

This clonotype was counted once. A clone one base away is much larger, so this may be a read error. The chain carries TRBV10-3 and TRBJ2-2, with a weak D call TRBD1 (5 bases). Trimming removed 5 bases at V and 4 bases at J, with 11 bases between. The CDR3 is 14 amino acids. Germline V gives CDR1 ENHRY, CDR2 SYGVKD. The DNA for the CDR3 is TGTGCCATCAGTCGACAGCCGGGCACCGGGGAGCTGTTTTTT. Residues: CAISRQPGTGELFF.